This T cell receptor (beta chain) was sequenced during a study of cytomegalovirus exposure and HLA in healthy donors (dated by TCRdb to the late 2010s). About the full investigation: An earlier analysis of several hundred of the donors reported roughly 270 Gb of sequence data and 117 million unique TCR beta sequences from about 200 million T cells. The genetic ancestry cluster associated with self-reported Caucasian donors included over 65% of the 398 genotyped donors. Every discovery cohort repertoire had been produced on one sequencing platform. To study patterns of TCR occurrence, a later analysis re-analyzed previously published TCR beta repertoires from 666 donors and added high-resolution HLA genotyping. The study profiled the T cell repertoires of more than 500 subjects by immunosequencing and related them to cytomegalovirus serostatus. The number of typed donors differed by locus: about 629-630 for A, B, C, DRB1 and DQB1; 500 to 550 for DQA1; 606 for DPA1; and around 450 for DPB1. Approximately 330 gigabases of sequencing data and around 80 million unique TCR sequences made up an early release that covered roughly 670 HLA-typed donors. Across some 400 genotyped donors of the cohort, an average of about 240,000 unique TCR beta nucleotide sequences per donor were sequenced, and approximately 17% of those sequences were non-productive. Rather than drawing on any new phenotypic data, the later analysis identified candidate immune exposures from TCR beta sequences and the way those sequences occurred across donors. Donor age, sex, ethnicity and CMV serostatus were compiled together with the repertoire data. In a later genetic analysis, genome-wide SNP genotypes for about three fifths of the roughly 670 donors were used, and that subset was treated as a discovery cohort. Because of strong linkage in the cohort, five DR-DQ haplotypes were treated as single units for association and clustering. A separate validation cohort of about 110 different subjects was used in addition to the roughly 620-subject first cohort. The study was designed to test whether signatures of past pathogen exposure could be identified by cataloging public T cell receptors. An earlier analysis of 587 of the donors used high-throughput TCR beta sequencing to judge whether each TCR beta V gene segment behaved as functional or pseudogenic. To predict cytomegalovirus infection status, the study combined high-throughput TCR immunosequencing, statistical association of individual TCRs with disease status, and machine learning. Both class I and class II loci were covered by HLA typing, at four-digit resolution.

Germline trimming amounts to 2 bases on V and 10 bases on J, with 6 as the count of junction bases outside the gene matches. CDR1 is given as SGHRS and CDR2 as YFSETQ, both from the germline V gene. From its cysteine to its phenylalanine, the CDR3 spans 14 amino acids. Only the CDR3 DNA is retained, 42 bases long and in frame from the first base. The paper's findings and limits, for the study overall: A later genetic analysis associated a missense DCLRE1C variant with V-gene and J-gene trimming of TCR beta chains, and an independent cohort replicated the association. Roughly uniform sequencing depth across donors was assumed in presence/absence analyses, although this assumption may not hold. Because some donors lacked HLA typing at each locus, the association tests relied only on the typed subset. In vitro tests confirmed that a few of the cytomegalovirus-associated TCR beta chains recognize cytomegalovirus antigens. A later analysis found that HLA-associated TCR beta chains were more clonally expanded and had lower generation probabilities than equally common non-associated chains. In both the original and validation cohorts, the classifier was reported to diagnose cytomegalovirus status with high specificity and sensitivity. The authors suggested that the approach could potentially be extended to other disease states and immunological phenotypes. Correlated functional status among segregating V segments might reflect linkage disequilibrium, but an unknown experimental factor could not be ruled out. A total of roughly 160 TCR beta chains were listed by the study as associated with cytomegalovirus. According to a later analysis, most CMV-associated TCR beta chains appeared to be HLA-restricted, and the HLA associations seemed to be driven largely by CMV exposure. In a later analysis, TCR association rates were found to vary across HLA loci, with the most associated TCRs seen for DRB1 alleles and the fewest for HLA-C alleles. In this cohort, only TCR beta chains were sequenced, and detectable features were limited by the absence of alpha or paired-chain data. At a false discovery rate of 0.05, a later analysis linked approximately 18,000 TCR beta sequences to specific HLA alleles. A later genetic analysis reported fewer N-insertions in productive TCRs among donors in an Asian-associated ancestry cluster than the roughly 640-donor mean. The earlier analysis of around 600 of the donors excluded roughly 17 rarely observed V segments, including chromosome 9 orphons, because counts were too low. Most TCR sequences were observed very rarely across donors, whereas some public TCRs were present in many individuals. When HLA alleles, especially DR and DQ, strongly co-occurred, attributing TCR associations to individual alleles was difficult. A later analysis reported that several top co-occurrence clusters appeared linked to parvovirus B19, influenza, CMV and Epstein-Barr virus. Immune exposure information for the cohort was limited to CMV serostatus. A further reported finding was that TCR beta sequences accurately predicted the HLA-A and HLA-B alleles for most subjects in the first cohort. A cluster of highly shared sequence variants was judged likely to be a technical artifact of the sequencing pipeline. Some IMGT-functional V segments, including TRBV6-2 and TRBV6-3, could not be distinguished by the 87-base-pair reads and were therefore excluded. In an earlier analysis of about 550 of the donors, most TCR beta V segments were observed in productive rearrangements about 90% or about 30% of the time, broadly matching IMGT annotations.

In total, 630 or so healthy bone marrow donors made up the cohort. Cohort members were all nominally healthy when sampled, although unrecorded immune exposures were likely present. The donor was CMV seronegative and was included in the group of over 300 seronegative cohort members. A peripheral blood sample was provided by each donor, and peripheral blood mononuclear cells were used for TCR beta sequencing. The Qiagen DNeasy Blood Extraction Kit was used to extract genomic DNA from the blood cell samples. On this clone: This clone's antigen is unknown.

The library was produced with the immunoSEQ multiplex PCR assay. A mixture of 60 forward primers for TCR Vbeta segments and 13 reverse primers for TCR Jbeta segments was used in the multiplex PCR. A multiplex PCR assay on genomic DNA amplified the CDR3 region of rearranged TCR beta genes. The amplified TCR beta libraries were sequenced on the Illumina HiSeq System as 87-base-pair reads. The authors' analysis ran thus. Across the 500 to 700 repertoires, a later analysis counted some 80 million unique TCR beta chains, around 10 million of which were shared by at least two donors. Raw reads were error-corrected and collapsed into unique sequences with a nearest-neighbor algorithm that merged closely related sequences to remove PCR and sequencing errors. CDR3 sequences were aligned to IMGT reference sequences to assign V, D and J gene segments. For a sequence to be retained, a match of at least six nucleotides to both a V gene segment and a J gene segment was required. Rearrangements were classified as productive when the CDR3 lacked stop codons and remained in frame with V and J, and all other rearrangements were classified as non-productive. Following IMGT convention, CDR3 was defined as the stretch from the second conserved V-encoded cysteine to the conserved J-encoded phenylalanine. In an earlier analysis of more than 550 of the donors, sequences lacking an unambiguous match to a single V gene segment were excluded. An earlier analysis of just under 600 of the donors called V segments functional above 56.7% productive rearrangements and segregating when the between-donor standard deviation exceeded 5%. A statistical classification framework was built to diagnose cytomegalovirus status from the catalog of TCR beta chain sequences. A later analysis assigned V and J genes by comparing TCR nucleotide sequences with IMGT/GENE-DB human TR gene sequences. Using the TCRdist pipeline, a later analysis assigned CDR3 sequences along with most-parsimonious VDJ recombination scenarios. A later analysis defined each TCR beta chain by its CDR3 amino acid sequence plus V-gene family, and excluded reads lacking a unique V-gene family. A later analysis removed 500 to 650 highly shared, low-generation-probability nucleotide sequences to deal with suspected cross-contamination and a sequencing artifact. In a later analysis, a clonal expansion index was calculated for each public chain from normalized within-repertoire ranks of inferred template counts. In a later analysis, generation probabilities were computed using a VDJ recombination model fitted to out-of-frame rearrangements, and the results were checked against IGoR. In a later analysis, TCR-TCR, TCR-HLA and TCR-CMV co-occurrence was scored with hypergeometric tests, and a repertoire-size bias correction was applied to TCR pairs. False discovery rates were estimated in a later analysis by permuting HLA or CMV assignments 20 times. In a later analysis, co-occurring TCRs were grouped with DBSCAN, and TCRdist sequence similarity was added when clustering was performed within HLA-allele-positive subsets. Co-occurrence clustering excluded repertoires with fewer than 30,000 or more than 120,000 public chains, plus five with anomalous nucleotide sharing. The clones in this table, taken by TCRdb from immuneACCESS, are in-frame only. Not every clone is retained; where verified, under half of the shortfall comes from an unresolved V gene, and the cause of the rest is unknown. That table gives V, J and clone size, and the DNA gave D and trimming. The sample table holds around 120,000 clones. Roughly 4% of the sample rests with the top ten.

The origin of this receptor is a man aged 18 to 35 in good health and CMV-seronegative. The V and J segments used are TRBV5-1 and TRBJ2-1, and TRBD2 matches 10 of the central bases. Sequenced input: PBMCs. The CDR3: CASSLAGGHGEQFF. In nucleotide form, the sequence is TGCGCCAGCAGCTTAGCGGGGGGGCATGGGGAGCAGTTCTTC.